The clone carrying this T cell receptor beta chain showed up just a few times. Measured with immunoSEQ multiplex PCR; TCRdb has only the in-frame clones, and not every one. Found here are 950,000 to 1,300,000 clones, about 74% of them singletons; the top ten hold roughly 1.5%. This CDR3 comprises 14 residues. CDR1 SGHTA and CDR2 FQGNSA come from the germline V gene. V gave up 0 bases and J gave up 4 bases, with 9 bases separating them. This sample was included in a study of shared clonotypes between healthy human individuals. The TCR sequence derives from a man younger than 30 in good health. The source material was memory CD4+ T cells sorted from blood. The subset is: CD45RA-negative fraction. V gene TRBV7-2 combines with J gene TRBJ1-2; weak D call: TRBD1 (5 bases). The CDR3 loop reads CASSLAEGPYGYTF. In nucleotides, the CDR3 is TGTGCCAGCAGCTTAGCGGAGGGGCCCTATGGCTACACCTTC.